The 23 T cell receptor beta chains below come from one sample, sequenced in a study of blood T cell repertoires in COVID-19. This table comes from immunoSEQ multiplex PCR, and its TCRdb copy is limited to in-frame clones, with some not included. The table lists 110,000 to 150,000 clones, roughly 82% of them singletons. The source material was peripheral blood. The receptors stem from a man aged 60 to 75 with active or convalescent COVID-19.

The chain joins TRBV6-1 to TRBJ1-3, with TRBD1 matching over 8 bases. The CDR3 sequence is 14 residues long. CDR1 is MNHNS, CDR2 SASEGT, per germline. Unmatched junction bases numbered 4, after V lost 1 base and J lost 8 bases. The DNA for the CDR3 is TGTGCCAGCAGTGAAGTAAACAGGGGGGACACCATATATTTT. Residues: CASSEVNRGDTIYF.

This clone was counted between two and nine times. The CDR3: CASSYSNQPQHF. The CDR3 region has the DNA TGTGCCAGTAGTTATAGCAATCAGCCCCAGCATTTT. The J gene is TRBJ1-5, the V gene TRBV19, with unresolved D. The length of the CDR3 is 12 residues. Per the germline V gene, CDR1 is LNHDA and CDR2 is SQIVND (reference sequence). Trimming shortened V by 5 bases and J by 0 bases, and 2 bases separated the two germline ends.

The table lists this clone with a count of one. The CDR3: CASSESAVVGQYNEQFF. In DNA form, the CDR3 reads TGCGCCAGCAGTGAGTCAGCAGTTGTGGGACAGTACAATGAGCAGTTCTTC. V gene TRBV10-1 combines with J gene TRBJ2-1; 7 bases fit TRBD1. V lost 0 bases, J lost 4 bases, and 9 bases stayed unmatched. The CDR3 loop spans 17 amino acids. Germline V gene lookup returns CDR1 WNHNN and CDR2 SYGVQD (reference sequence).

The chain recombines TRBV11-3 with TRBJ2-1; D is possibly TRBD1 (5 bases). The V end was cut by 5 bases, the J end by 7 bases, with 21 bases between. The CDR3 contains 16 residues. From germline, CDR1 is SGHNT and CDR2 YENEEA. CDR3 in amino acids: CASSQIPAGLRNEQFF. DNA for the CDR3: TGTGCCAGCAGCCAAATCCCGGCAGGGCTACGGAATGAGCAGTTCTTC.

Only a few counts were recorded for this clone. The V gene is TRBV3-1 (or the pseudogene TRBV3-2), the J gene TRBJ1-2; TRBD1 is a possible D gene (5 bases). Germline V gene lookup returns CDR1 LGHDT and CDR2 YNNKEL (reference sequence). The CDR3 consists of 13 residues. Trimming pared 0 bases from V and 10 bases from J, leaving 12 bases between. The CDR3 here is CASSQDLGGDYTF. For the CDR3, the DNA is TGTGCCAGCAGCCAAGATCTTGGGGGGGACTACACCTTC.

This chain links TRBV7-9 with TRBJ2-7, with 7 bases aligning to TRBD1. CDR3 length equals 15 residues. Germline CDR1 reads SEHNR; CDR2 reads FQNEAQ (reference sequence). After removal of 1 base from V and 1 base from J, the junction contained 4 bases not matched to a gene. The CDR3: CASSLGGQTSYEQYF. CDR3 sequence (DNA): TGTGCCAGCAGCTTAGGGGGACAGACATCCTACGAGCAGTACTTC. The complete variable domain, with remaining parts taken from reference TRBV7-9 and TRBJ2-7, reads DTGVSQNPRHKITKRGQNVTFRCDPISEHNRLYWYRQTLGQGPEFLTYFQNEAQLEKSRLLSDRFSAERPKGSFSTLEIQRTEQGDSAMYLCASSLGGQTSYEQYFGPGTRLTVT.

This chain links TRBV5-4 with TRBJ2-3; 11 nucleotides match TRBD2. The CDR3 runs to 16 residues. The germline gives CDR1 SGHNT, CDR2 YYREEE (reference sequence). Trimming cost V 1 base and J 5 bases; bases outside gene matches: 6. The CDR3 DNA reads as TGTGCCAGCAGCTTGTCAACTAGCGGGAGCGTAGATACGCAGTATTTT. As protein: CASSLSTSGSVDTQYF.

This clone was recorded only once. V usage is TRBV10-3 and J usage is TRBJ1-1; no firm D call. Trimming stripped 3 bases from V and 7 bases from J, with 9 bases between. The CDR3 runs 12 residues. In germline, CDR1 is ENHRY, CDR2 SYGVKD. Written as DNA, the CDR3 is TGTGCCATCAGTGATGGGCAGCTTGAAGCTTTCTTT. Encoded protein: CAISDGQLEAFF.

V usage is TRBV11-3 and J usage is TRBJ1-1; tentative D call: TRBD1 (5 bases). CDR1 and CDR2 from the germline V gene are SGHNT and YENEEA. CDR3 size: 13 residues. The V end lost 3 bases, the J end lost 8 bases, and 13 bases lay between the germline ends. The CDR3 here is CASSFPTGVEAFF. In DNA, the CDR3 is TGTGCCAGCAGCTTCCCAACAGGCGTCGAAGCTTTCTTT.

The V gene is TRBV5-1, the J gene TRBJ2-3, with 12 positions matching TRBD2. Trimming cost V 0 bases and J 1 base; bases outside gene matches: 6. The CDR3 extends over 18 amino acids. The germline V gene has CDR1 SGHRS and CDR2 YFSETQ. The CDR3 sequence: CASSLGTSGDPRTDTQYF. In DNA, the CDR3 is TGCGCCAGCAGCTTGGGGACTAGCGGGGATCCACGCACAGATACGCAGTATTTT.

This clone has only one observation. V and J are TRBV5-1 and TRBJ2-1; 7 positions agree with TRBD1. With 1 base clipped from V and 6 bases from J, the junction kept 4 bases outside the gene matches. CDR1 and CDR2 from the germline V gene are SGHRS and YFSETQ. The CDR3 runs to 14 residues. The CDR3 DNA reads TGCGCCAGCAGCTTGTGGGGACAGACCAATGAGCAGTTCTTC. Translation: CASSLWGQTNEQFF.

The chain combines TRBV19 with TRBJ1-5, with D unclear. The CDR3 covers 14 residues. The V and J ends lost 7 bases and 7 bases respectively, with 17 bases between them. CDR1 and CDR2 from the germline V gene are LNHDA and SQIVND (reference sequence). The CDR3 here is CASTQTGLGQPQHF. CDR3 nucleotide sequence: TGTGCCAGTACCCAGACGGGGTTGGGACAGCCCCAGCATTTT.

The gene calls are TRBV7-2 and TRBJ1-4, with 11 bases lining up with TRBD1. CDR3 length equals 18 residues. The germline V gene has CDR1 SGHTA and CDR2 FQGNSA. V lost 1 base, J lost 6 bases, and 10 bases stayed unmatched. The CDR3 loop reads CASSLGGQGALGDEKLFF. DNA for the CDR3: TGTGCCAGCAGCTTAGGAGGACAGGGGGCGCTCGGTGATGAAAAACTGTTTTTT.

The rearrangement links TRBV4-3 to TRBJ1-2, with D maybe TRBD1 (6 bases). Per the germline V gene, CDR1 is LGHNA and CDR2 is YSLEER. V lost 5 bases and J 6 bases, leaving 19 bases between the germline ends. The CDR3 contains 15 residues. The CDR3 is CASSEKTGTSHGYTF. Here the CDR3 DNA reads TGCGCCAGCAGCGAAAAAACCGGGACAAGTCATGGCTACACCTTC.

The chain recombines TRBV13 with TRBJ2-1; 12 nucleotides match TRBD2. V shed 5 bases and J 6 bases; nucleotides not matched to a gene: 11. The CDR3 length is 17 residues. Germline lookup yields CDR1 PRHDT and CDR2 FYEKMQ (reference sequence). CDR3 in DNA: TGTGCCAGCAGCCCGCCCTGGACTAGCGGGAAACCCAATGAGCAGTTCTTC. Translated: CASSPPWTSGKPNEQFF.

V and J are TRBV7-9 and TRBJ2-1; 11 positions agree with TRBD1. The CDR3 contains 16 residues. Germline V CDR1 and CDR2: SEHNR, FQNEAQ (reference sequence). V shed 5 bases and J 10 bases; nucleotides not matched to a gene: 13. The CDR3 region is CASSHYRDRGFGEQFF. DNA of the CDR3: TGTGCCAGCAGCCATTACCGGGACAGGGGGTTTGGGGAGCAGTTCTTC.

This chain links TRBV6-6 with TRBJ1-1; the D is unclear. This CDR3 comprises 13 residues. Trimming pared 4 bases from V and 0 bases from J, leaving 6 bases between. Germline loops: CDR1 MNHNY, CDR2 SVGAGI (reference sequence). This CDR3 reads CASSSTVNTEAFF. The CDR3 nucleotides read TGTGCCAGCAGTTCAACAGTGAACACTGAAGCTTTCTTT.

The V and J genes are TRBV19 and TRBJ1-5, with D maybe TRBD1 (5 bases). The CDR3 totals 15 residues. Germline lookup yields CDR1 LNHDA and CDR2 SQIVND (reference sequence). Trimming shortened V by 3 bases and J by 9 bases, and 18 bases separated the two germline ends. The CDR3 is CASSILSLGPGPQHF. The CDR3 DNA reads as TGTGCCAGTAGTATTTTGTCATTGGGGCCGGGGCCCCAGCATTTT.

J is TRBJ2-1 and V is TRBV12-3 or TRBV12-4; no firm D call. The CDR3 has 13 residues. V lost 1 base and J 6 bases, leaving 7 bases between the germline ends. CDR3 DNA: TGTGCCAGCAGTTTAGTCCTACCCAATGAGCAGTTCTTC. Protein: CASSLVLPNEQFF.

The chain links TRBV10-3 to TRBJ2-1, with TRBD2 matching over 9 bases. The junction had 8 bases not matched to a gene; V was cut back by 10 bases and J by 4 bases. Per the germline V gene, CDR1 is ENHRY and CDR2 is SYGVKD. The CDR3 has 14 residues. The CDR3 loop is CATKSGGSYNEQFF. The CDR3 region has the DNA TGTGCCACTAAGAGCGGGGGGTCATACAATGAGCAGTTCTTC.

In this sample, this clone turned up once. This sequence joins TRBV28 and TRBJ1-2; TRBD1 matches 8 bases. The CDR3 length is 14 residues. V shed 8 bases and J 8 bases; nucleotides not matched to a gene: 13. CDR1 MDHEN and CDR2 SYDVKM come from the germline V gene. In DNA form, the CDR3 reads TGTGCCAGCGTTGTCAGGGGGCTTTTCCGGGGCTACACCTTC. Translating it yields CASVVRGLFRGYTF.

V usage is TRBV11-3 and J usage is TRBJ1-2; no clear D gene. Germline values: CDR1 SGHNT, CDR2 YENEEA. Trimming stripped 0 bases from V and 6 bases from J, with 14 bases between. The CDR3 has 15 residues. CDR3 region: CASSLEADSSNGYTF. The CDR3 bases are TGTGCCAGCAGCTTAGAAGCGGACTCTTCCAATGGCTACACCTTC.

CDR3 residues: CASRADPSIGELFF. In nucleotides, the CDR3 is TGTGCCAGCAGAGCGGACCCGAGCATCGGGGAGCTGTTTTTT. The chain couples TRBV2 to TRBJ2-2, with D perhaps matching TRBD2 (5 bases). From germline, CDR1 is SNHLY and CDR2 FYNNEI. CDR3 length: 14 residues. The V gene lost 6 bases and the J gene lost 7 bases, with 15 bases spanning the gap.